This T cell receptor beta chain was found in a study of cytomegalovirus exposure and HLA in healthy donors. The PCR employed 60 Vbeta primers together with 13 Jbeta primers. The assay was immunoSEQ multiplex PCR, and TCRdb's table has in-frame clones only and misses some. The table has some 130,000 clones, around 63% seen once. The sample comprised PBMCs. This TCR was sampled from a human donor in good health.

Here the CDR3 reads CASSLPGVYEQYF. CDR3 nucleotide sequence: TGTGCCAGCAGCTTGCCAGGGGTCTACGAGCAGTACTTC. The V call is TRBV7-9, the J call TRBJ2-7; a possible D gene is TRBD1 (6 bases). Germline values: CDR1 SEHNR, CDR2 FQNEAQ (reference sequence). The V end was cut by 3 bases, the J end by 3 bases, with 9 bases between. This CDR3 has 13 residues. Full variable domain (outside the CDR3, taken from reference TRBV7-9 and TRBJ2-7): DTGVSQNPRHKITKRGQNVTFRCDPISEHNRLYWYRQTLGQGPEFLTYFQNEAQLEKSRLLSDRFSAERPKGSFSTLEIQRTEQGDSAMYLCASSLPGVYEQYFGPGTRLTVT.